This T cell receptor (beta chain) is from a study of T cell clonotyping in hematopoietic cell transplantation. The data were produced by immunoSEQ multiplex PCR, yet TCRdb's version contains in-frame clones alone and is incomplete. The profile covers around 17,000 clones, with around 70% appearing a single time and less than 10% taken by the ten largest. The V end lost 7 bases, the J end lost 6 bases, and 13 bases lay between the germline ends. This CDR3 contains 13 residues. Germline CDR1 is SNHLY and CDR2 is FYNNEI. The chain carries TRBV2 and TRBJ1-5, with D possibly being TRBD1 (5 bases). Sequenced sample: peripheral blood mononuclear cells. This receptor was taken from a woman aged 55-69 years in good health. Some clones in this sample may be carry-over from other donors' samples. The CDR3 DNA sequence: TGTGCCAGCACTATCCTTGGGGGTCAGCCCCAGCATTTT. Its protein product is CASTILGGQPQHF.